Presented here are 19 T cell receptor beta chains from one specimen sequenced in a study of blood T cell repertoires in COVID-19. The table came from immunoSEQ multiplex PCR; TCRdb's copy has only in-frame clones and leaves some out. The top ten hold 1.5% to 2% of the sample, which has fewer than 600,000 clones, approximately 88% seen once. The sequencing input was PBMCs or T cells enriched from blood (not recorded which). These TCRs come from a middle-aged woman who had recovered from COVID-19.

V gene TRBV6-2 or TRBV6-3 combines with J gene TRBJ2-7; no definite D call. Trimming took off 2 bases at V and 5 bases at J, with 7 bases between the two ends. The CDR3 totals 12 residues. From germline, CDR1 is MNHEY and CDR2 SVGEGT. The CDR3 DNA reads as TGTGCCAGCAGTTACGTCCTCCACGAGCAGTACTTC. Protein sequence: CASSYVLHEQYF.

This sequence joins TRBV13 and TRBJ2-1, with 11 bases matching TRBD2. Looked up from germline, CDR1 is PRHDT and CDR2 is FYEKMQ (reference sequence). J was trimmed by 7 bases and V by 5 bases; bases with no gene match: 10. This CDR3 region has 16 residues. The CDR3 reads CASSQTSGASMNEQFF. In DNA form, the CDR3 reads TGTGCCAGCAGCCAGACTAGCGGGGCGTCGATGAATGAGCAGTTCTTC. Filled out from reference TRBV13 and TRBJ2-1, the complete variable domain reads AAGVIQSPRHLIKEKRETATLKCYPIPRHDTVYWYQQGPGQDPQFLISFYEKMQSDKGSIPDRFSAQQFSDYHSELNMSSLELGDSALYFCASSQTSGASMNEQFFGPGTRLTVL.

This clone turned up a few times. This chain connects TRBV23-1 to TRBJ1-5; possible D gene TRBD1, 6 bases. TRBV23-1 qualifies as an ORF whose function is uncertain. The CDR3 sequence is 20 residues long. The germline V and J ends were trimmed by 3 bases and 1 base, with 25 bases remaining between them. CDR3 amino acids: CASSHPTWDTSLGSNQPQHF. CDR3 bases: TGCGCCAGCAGTCACCCCACGTGGGACACTTCCTTGGGGAGCAATCAGCCCCAGCATTTT.

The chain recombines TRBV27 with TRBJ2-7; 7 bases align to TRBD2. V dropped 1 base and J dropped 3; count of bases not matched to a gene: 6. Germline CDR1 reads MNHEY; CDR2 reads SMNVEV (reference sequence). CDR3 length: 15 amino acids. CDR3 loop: CASSLLAGVLYEQYF. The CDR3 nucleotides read TGTGCCAGCAGTTTATTGGCGGGAGTGCTCTACGAGCAGTACTTC.

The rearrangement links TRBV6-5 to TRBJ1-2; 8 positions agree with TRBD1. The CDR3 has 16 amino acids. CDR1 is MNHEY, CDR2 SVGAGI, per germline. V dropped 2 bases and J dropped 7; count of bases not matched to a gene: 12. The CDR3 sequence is CASSYIQTGGLGGYTF. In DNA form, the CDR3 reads TGTGCCAGCAGTTACATACAAACAGGGGGACTTGGTGGCTACACCTTC.

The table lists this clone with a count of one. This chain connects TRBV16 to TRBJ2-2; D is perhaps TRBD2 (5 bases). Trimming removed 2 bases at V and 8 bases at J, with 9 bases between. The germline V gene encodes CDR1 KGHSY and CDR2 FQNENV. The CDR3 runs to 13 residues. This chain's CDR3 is CASSQKRSGELFF. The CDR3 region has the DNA TGTGCCAGCAGCCAAAAGCGGTCTGGGGAGCTGTTTTTT.

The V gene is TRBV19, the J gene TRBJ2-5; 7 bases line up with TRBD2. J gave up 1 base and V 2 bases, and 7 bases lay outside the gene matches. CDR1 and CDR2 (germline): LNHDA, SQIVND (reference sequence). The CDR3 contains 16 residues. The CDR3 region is CASSISGGGPQETQYF. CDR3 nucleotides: TGTGCCAGTAGTATAAGTGGGGGAGGGCCCCAAGAGACCCAGTACTTC.

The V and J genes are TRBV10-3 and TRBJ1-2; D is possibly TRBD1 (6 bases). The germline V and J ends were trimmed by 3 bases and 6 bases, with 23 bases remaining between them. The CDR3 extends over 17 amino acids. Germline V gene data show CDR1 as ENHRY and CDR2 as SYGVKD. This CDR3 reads CAISESFYRESLDGYTF. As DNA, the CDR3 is TGTGCCATCAGTGAATCCTTTTACAGGGAATCTCTAGATGGCTACACCTTC.

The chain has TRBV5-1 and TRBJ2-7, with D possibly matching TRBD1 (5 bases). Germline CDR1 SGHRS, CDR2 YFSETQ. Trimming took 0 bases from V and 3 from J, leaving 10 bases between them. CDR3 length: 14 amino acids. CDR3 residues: CASSLGGAGYEQYF. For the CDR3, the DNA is TGCGCCAGCAGCTTGGGTGGGGCAGGCTACGAGCAGTACTTC.

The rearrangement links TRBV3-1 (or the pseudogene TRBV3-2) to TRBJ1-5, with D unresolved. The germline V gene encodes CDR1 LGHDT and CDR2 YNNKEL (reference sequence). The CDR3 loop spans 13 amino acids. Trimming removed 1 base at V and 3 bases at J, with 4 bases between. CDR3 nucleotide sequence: TGTGCCAGCAGCCAAGTCATCAATCAGCCCCAGCATTTT. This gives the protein CASSQVINQPQHF.

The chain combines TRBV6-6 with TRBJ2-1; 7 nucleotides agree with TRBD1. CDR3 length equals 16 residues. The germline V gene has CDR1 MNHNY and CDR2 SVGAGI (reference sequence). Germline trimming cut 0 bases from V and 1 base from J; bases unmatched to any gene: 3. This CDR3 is CASSYSGTESYNEQFF. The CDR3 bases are TGTGCCAGCAGTTACTCAGGGACAGAGTCCTACAATGAGCAGTTCTTC.

In nucleotides, the CDR3 is TGTGCCATCAGTGAGTTGGTAGTCTCCAATCAGCCCCAGCATTTT. It specifies CAISELVVSNQPQHF. The chain joins TRBV10-3 to TRBJ1-5; D not resolved. This CDR3 is 15 amino acids long. The V and J ends lost 1 base and 3 bases respectively, with 10 bases between them. Germline loops: CDR1 ENHRY, CDR2 SYGVKD.

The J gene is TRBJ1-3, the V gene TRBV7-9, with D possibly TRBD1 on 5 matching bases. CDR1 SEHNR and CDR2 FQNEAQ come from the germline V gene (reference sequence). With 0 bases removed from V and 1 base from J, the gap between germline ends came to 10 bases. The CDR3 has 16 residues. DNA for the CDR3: TGTGCCAGCAGCTTAGCGACAGAGCTTTCTGGAAACACCATATATTTT. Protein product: CASSLATELSGNTIYF.

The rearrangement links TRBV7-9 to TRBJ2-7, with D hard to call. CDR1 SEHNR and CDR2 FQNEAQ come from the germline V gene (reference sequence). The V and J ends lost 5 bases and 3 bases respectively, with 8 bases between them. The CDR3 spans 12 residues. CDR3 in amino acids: CASSLYLYEQYF. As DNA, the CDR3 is TGTGCCAGCAGCCTATACCTCTACGAGCAGTACTTC.

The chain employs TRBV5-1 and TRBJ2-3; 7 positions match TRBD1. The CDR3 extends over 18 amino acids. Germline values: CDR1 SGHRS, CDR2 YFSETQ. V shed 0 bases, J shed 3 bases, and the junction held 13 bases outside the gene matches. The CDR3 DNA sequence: TGCGCCAGCAGCTTGGTTGTGCTTGACAGGGCCCGGACAGATACGCAGTATTTT. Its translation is CASSLVVLDRARTDTQYF.

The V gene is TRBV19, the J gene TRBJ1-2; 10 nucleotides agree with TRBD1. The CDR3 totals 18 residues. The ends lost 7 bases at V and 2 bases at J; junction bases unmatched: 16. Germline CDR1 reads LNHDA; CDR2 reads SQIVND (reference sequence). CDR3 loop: CASIGQGNPGQGNYGYTF. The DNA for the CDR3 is TGTGCCAGTATTGGCCAGGGAAACCCGGGACAGGGGAACTATGGCTACACCTTC.

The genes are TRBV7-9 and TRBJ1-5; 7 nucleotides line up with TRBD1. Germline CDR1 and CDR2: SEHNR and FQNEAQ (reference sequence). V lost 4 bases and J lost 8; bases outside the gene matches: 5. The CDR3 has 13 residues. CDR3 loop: CASSWGQGEPQHF. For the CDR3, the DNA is TGTGCCAGCAGCTGGGGCCAGGGGGAGCCCCAGCATTTT.

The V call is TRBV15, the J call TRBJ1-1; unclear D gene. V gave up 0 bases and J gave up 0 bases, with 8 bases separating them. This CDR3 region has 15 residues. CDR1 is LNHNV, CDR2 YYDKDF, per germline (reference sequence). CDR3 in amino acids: CATSRDLGMNTEAFF. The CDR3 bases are TGTGCCACCAGCAGAGATCTCGGGATGAACACTGAAGCTTTCTTT.

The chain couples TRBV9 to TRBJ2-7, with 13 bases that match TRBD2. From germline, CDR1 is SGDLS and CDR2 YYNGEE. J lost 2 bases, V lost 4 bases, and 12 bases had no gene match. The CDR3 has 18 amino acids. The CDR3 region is CASSYSGRLAGGPYEQYF. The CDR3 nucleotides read TGTGCCAGCAGCTACTCAGGGAGACTAGCGGGAGGCCCCTACGAGCAGTACTTC.